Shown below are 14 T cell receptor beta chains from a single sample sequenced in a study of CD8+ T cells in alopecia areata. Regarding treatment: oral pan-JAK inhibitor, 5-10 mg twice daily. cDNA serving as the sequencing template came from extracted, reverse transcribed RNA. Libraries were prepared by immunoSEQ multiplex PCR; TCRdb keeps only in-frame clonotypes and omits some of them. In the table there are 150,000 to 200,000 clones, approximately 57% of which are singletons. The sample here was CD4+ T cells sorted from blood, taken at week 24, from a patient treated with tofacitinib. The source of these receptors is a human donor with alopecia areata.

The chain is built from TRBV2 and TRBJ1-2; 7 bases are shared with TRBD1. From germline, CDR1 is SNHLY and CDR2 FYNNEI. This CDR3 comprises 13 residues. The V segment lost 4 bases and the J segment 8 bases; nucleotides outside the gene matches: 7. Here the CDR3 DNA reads TGTGCCAGCAGTGTGGGACAGCCCAGAGGCTACACCTTC. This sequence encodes CASSVGQPRGYTF.

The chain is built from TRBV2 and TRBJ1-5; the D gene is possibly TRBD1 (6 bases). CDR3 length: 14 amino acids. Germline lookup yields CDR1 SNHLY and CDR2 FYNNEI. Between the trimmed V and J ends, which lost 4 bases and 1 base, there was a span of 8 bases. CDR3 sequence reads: CASSVQGSNQPQHF. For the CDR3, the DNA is TGTGCCAGCAGTGTCCAGGGGAGCAATCAGCCCCAGCATTTT.

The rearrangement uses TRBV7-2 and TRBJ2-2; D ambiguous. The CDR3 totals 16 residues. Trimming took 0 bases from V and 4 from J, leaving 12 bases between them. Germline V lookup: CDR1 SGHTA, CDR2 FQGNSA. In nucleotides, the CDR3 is TGTGCCAGCAGCTTAGCCGGAGTACAGCCCACCGGGGAGCTGTTTTTT. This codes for CASSLAGVQPTGELFF.

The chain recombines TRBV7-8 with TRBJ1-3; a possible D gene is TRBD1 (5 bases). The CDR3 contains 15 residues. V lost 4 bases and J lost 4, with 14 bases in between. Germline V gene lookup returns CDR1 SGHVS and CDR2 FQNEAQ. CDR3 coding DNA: TGTGCCAGCAGCTCGAATCGGGGGGACGGAAACACCATATATTTT. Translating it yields CASSSNRGDGNTIYF.

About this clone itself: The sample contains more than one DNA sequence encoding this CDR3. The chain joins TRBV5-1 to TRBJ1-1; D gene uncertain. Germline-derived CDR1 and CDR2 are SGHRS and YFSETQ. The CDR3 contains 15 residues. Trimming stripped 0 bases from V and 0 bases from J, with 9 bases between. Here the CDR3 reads CASSLVGSLNTEAFF. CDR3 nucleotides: TGCGCCAGCAGCTTGGTGGGCAGTTTGAACACTGAAGCTTTCTTT.

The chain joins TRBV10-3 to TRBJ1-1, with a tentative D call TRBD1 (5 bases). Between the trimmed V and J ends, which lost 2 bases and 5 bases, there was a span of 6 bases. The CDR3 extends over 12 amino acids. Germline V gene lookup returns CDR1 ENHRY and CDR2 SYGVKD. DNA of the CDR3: TGTGCCATCAGTGAGGCAGGGACTGAAGCTTTCTTT. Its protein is CAISEAGTEAFF.

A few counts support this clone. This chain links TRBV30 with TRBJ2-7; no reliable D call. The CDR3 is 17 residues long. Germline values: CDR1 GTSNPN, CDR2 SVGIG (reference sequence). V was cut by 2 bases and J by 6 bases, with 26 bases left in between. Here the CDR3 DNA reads TGTGCCTGGAGTTATGGTTTTGTGACGCCCCAAGGTAGCGAGCAGTACTTC. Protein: CAWSYGFVTPQGSEQYF. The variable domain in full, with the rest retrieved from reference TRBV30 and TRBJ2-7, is SQTIHQWPATLVQPVGSPLSLECTVEGTSNPNLYWYRQAAGRGLQLLFYSVGIGQISSEVPQNLSASRPQDRQFILSSKKLLLSDSGFYLCAWSYGFVTPQGSEQYFGPGTRLTVT.

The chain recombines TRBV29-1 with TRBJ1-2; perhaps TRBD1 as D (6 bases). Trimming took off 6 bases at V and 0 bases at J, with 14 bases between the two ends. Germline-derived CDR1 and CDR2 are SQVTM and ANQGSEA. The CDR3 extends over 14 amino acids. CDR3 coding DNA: TGCAGCGTCCTGACAGGCTCTACTAACTATGGCTACACCTTC. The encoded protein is CSVLTGSTNYGYTF.

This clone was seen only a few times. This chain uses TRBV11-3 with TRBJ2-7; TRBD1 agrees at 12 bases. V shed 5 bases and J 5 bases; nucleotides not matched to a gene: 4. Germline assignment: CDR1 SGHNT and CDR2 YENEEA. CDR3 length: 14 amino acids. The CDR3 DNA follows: TGTGCCAGCAGCCGGGACAGGGGGCCTGACGAGCAGTACTTC. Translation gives CASSRDRGPDEQYF.

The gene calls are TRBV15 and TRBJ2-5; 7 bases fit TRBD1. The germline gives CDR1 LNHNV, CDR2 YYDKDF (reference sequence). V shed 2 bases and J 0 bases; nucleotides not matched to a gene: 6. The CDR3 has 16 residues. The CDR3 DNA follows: TGTGCCACCAGCAGACTGCAGACAGGGAACCAAGAGACCCAGTACTTC. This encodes CATSRLQTGNQETQYF.

The CDR3 here is CASSQGMGNTEAFF. CDR3 sequence (DNA): TGTGCCAGCAGTCAAGGAATGGGGAACACTGAAGCTTTCTTT. V is TRBV7-3 and J is TRBJ1-1; no reliable D call. The CDR3 spans 14 residues. Trimming took 6 bases from V and 1 from J, leaving 12 bases between them. Germline V gene sequence: CDR1 SGHTA, CDR2 FQGTGA.

This CDR3 reads CASSQEGTMSNDEQFF. CDR3 sequence (DNA): TGTGCCAGCAGCCAAGAGGGGACTATGAGCAACGATGAGCAGTTCTTC. The rearrangement uses TRBV4-2 and TRBJ2-1, with 7 bases lining up with TRBD2. The germline V gene has CDR1 LGHNA and CDR2 YNFKEQ. The CDR3 length is 16 residues. After removal of 0 bases from V and 8 bases from J, the junction contained 10 bases not matched to a gene.

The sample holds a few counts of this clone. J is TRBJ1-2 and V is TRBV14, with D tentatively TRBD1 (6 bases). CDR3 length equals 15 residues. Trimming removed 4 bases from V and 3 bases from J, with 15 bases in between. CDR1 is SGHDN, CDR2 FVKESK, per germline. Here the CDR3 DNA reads TGTGCCAGCAGCCGAGCGGGGGCTAGTTACTATGGCTACACCTTC. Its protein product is CASSRAGASYYGYTF.

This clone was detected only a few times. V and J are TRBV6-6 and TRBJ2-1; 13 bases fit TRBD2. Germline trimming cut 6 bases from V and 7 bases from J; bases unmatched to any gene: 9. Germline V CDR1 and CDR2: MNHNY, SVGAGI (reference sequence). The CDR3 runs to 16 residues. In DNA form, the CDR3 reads TGTGCCAGCAGCCCCGAGGGACTAGCGGGGAGTAATGAGCAGTTCTTC. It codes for CASSPEGLAGSNEQFF.